This TCR beta chain was found in a study of blood T cells in healthy people across ages. The use of a sample-barcoded 5' primer and a J-beta primer mix characterized a second PCR of roughly 6 to 11 cycles. TCRdb processed the 5' RACE reads anew with MiXCR; each CDR3 protein has one entry. Of about 970,000 distinct CDR3 sequences in the sample, around 54% were seen once. This CDR3 contains 17 residues. The ends were cut back, 5 bases at V and 4 bases at J, with 22 bases in the middle. Germline V gene data show CDR1 as SGHTA and CDR2 as FQGNSA. Isolating PBMCs gave at least 6 million of these cells per sample.

The receptor was isolated from a woman in her fifties or sixties in good health. The sequenced material came from blood. The gene calls are TRBV7-2 and TRBJ2-3; D unresolved. CDR3 coding DNA: TGTGCCAGCAGCCCACGCTTGACCACAGAGGTACCAGATACGCAGTATTTT. This sequence encodes CASSPRLTTEVPDTQYF.